This paragraph covers one T cell receptor (beta chain) sequence. The junction departs from the called germline gene at one end, perhaps through a read error. The sample comes from a study of blood T cells in healthy people across ages. Study summary: Per every two T cells, about one barcoded beta molecule was captured by template switching.

Alongside a J-beta primer mix, a sample-barcoded 5' primer served in a second PCR lasting about 6 to 12 cycles. TCRdb ran MiXCR on the 5' RACE reads and lists one entry per CDR3 protein. The sample includes some 1.7 million distinct CDR3 sequences, roughly 27% seen only once; the top ten take 7% to 9%. Caucasian individuals from Russia who were healthy and aged about 6 to 95 acted as donors. The sample taken for sequencing was blood. The clonotype was recovered from a woman aged 25 to 39 in good health.

CDR3 protein: CSVEPGGGAEAQYF. The CDR3 region has the DNA TGCAGCGTTGAACCAGGGGGGGGTGCAGAGGCCCAGTACTTC. The chain recombines TRBV29-1 with TRBJ2-5; TRBD1 or TRBD2 may be the D gene (7 bases each). Per the germline V gene, CDR1 is SQVTM and CDR2 is ANQGSEA. CDR3 length: 14 residues.